This is a list of T cell receptor beta chains from one sample in a study of blood T cell repertoires in COVID-19. TCRdb's table, derived via immunoSEQ multiplex PCR, lists solely in-frame clones and lacks some. There are roughly 150,000 clones in the sample; about 85% occur only once, and under 4.5% lies in the top ten. What was sequenced was PBMCs or T cells enriched from blood (not recorded which). Receptor source: a woman aged 40-49 years who had been exposed to COVID-19. Both conserved end residues are trimmed from each CDR3. Size is omitted from some rows. Given values are once, few, many or a class for expanded clones.

J	size	V	CDR3
TRBJ2-3	.	TRBV25-1	ASSEFRGGSGGSDTQY
TRBJ1-3	.	TRBV12-5	ASGSMTAEGNTIY
TRBJ1-1	.	TRBV19	ASSPQGVTEAF
TRBJ1-2	.	TRBV7-9	ASSHGQGDNYGYT
TRBJ1-1	once	TRBV11-3	ASSLYTGNTEAF
TRBJ1-1	once	TRBV19	ASSIGTQEAF
TRBJ1-1	.	TRBV28	ASSFLNRNTEAF
TRBJ1-1	.	TRBV5-6	ASSFGSITVR
TRBJ2-3	.	TRBV27	ASTSLGQDTQY
TRBJ2-1	.	TRBV27	ASSSNWEPGQSSYNEQF
TRBJ2-2	once	TRBV3-1/TRBV3-2	ASSQSGTGELF
TRBJ1-1	few	TRBV11-2	ASSRNTGQTEAF
TRBJ1-4	once	TRBV5-1	ASSLTGVPQNEKLF
TRBJ2-7	.	TRBV19	ASSIAQSVEQY
TRBJ1-1	.	TRBV7-9	ASSFPGARAF
TRBJ2-4	once	TRBV5-6	ASSLGGRGTDIQY
TRBJ1-2	.	TRBV4-3	ASSQLTGVDYGYT
TRBJ2-7	once	TRBV7-2	ASSLGRGGYEQY
TRBJ1-6	.	TRBV18	ASSPISDSYNSPLH
TRBJ1-6	.	TRBV11-2	ASRLTGPRNSPLH
TRBJ2-1	.	TRBV14	ASSRDEQF
TRBJ1-1	.	TRBV12-3/TRBV12-4	ASSFRENTEAF
TRBJ1-1	.	TRBV19	ASTTGGKMNTEAF
TRBJ1-5	.	TRBV19	ASTPDRAQPQH
TRBJ1-2	.	TRBV9	ASSVRSGTPNAYT
TRBJ1-2	.	TRBV18	ASSLGQGYGYT
TRBJ1-1	.	TRBV5-1	ASSGDLNWNTEAF
TRBJ2-7	.	TRBV6-5	ASSPAGTTYEQY
TRBJ1-1	.	TRBV5-5	ASRPPGQGVTEAF
TRBJ1-2	once	TRBV5-4	ASSLSRAGSYGYT
TRBJ2-7	.	TRBV10-3	AISPDSPYEQY
TRBJ2-5	.	TRBV25-1	ASSWGGLETQY
TRBJ2-2	once	TRBV5-1	ASSLARQANTGELF
TRBJ1-2	.	TRBV6-5	ASSYIGSGDGRGYT
TRBJ2-2	.	TRBV4-1	ASSQGLAGITGELF
TRBJ2-5	.	TRBV19	ASSVGLVETQY
TRBJ2-7	.	TRBV18	ASSPDTSGAREQY
TRBJ2-1	many	TRBV7-3	ASSFSSAGATYNEQF
TRBJ1-1	.	TRBV7-3	ASSVTGGMNTEAF
TRBJ1-2	.	TRBV19	ASRQVTPGPYGYT
TRBJ1-1	.	TRBV15	ATSRVQGTASFSNTEAF
TRBJ1-1	.	TRBV29-1	SVERGQGFEAF